The sequence of this T cell receptor (beta chain) was determined in a study of shared clonotypes between healthy human individuals. Germline V gene sequence: CDR1 ENHRY, CDR2 SYGVKD. The CDR3 spans 13 residues. V was cut by 0 bases and J by 7 bases, with 7 bases left in between. Of note for this clone: The sample has other DNA sequences that encode this CDR3 too.

The authors distributed each subset's genomic DNA evenly over several immunoSEQ plates. The data were produced by immunoSEQ multiplex PCR, yet TCRdb's version contains in-frame clones alone and is incomplete. The profile shows about 1.4 million clones, roughly 96% of them singletons. Source material: naive CD4+ T cells sorted from blood. Subset described: CD45RA+ positively selected. The rearrangement joins TRBV10-3 to TRBJ2-1; no clear D. The sequence was obtained from a man aged 25-40 years in good health. The CDR3 loop reads CAISESGRNEQFF. CDR3 DNA: TGTGCCATCAGTGAGTCTGGCCGGAATGAGCAGTTCTTC.